In this sample, the clone carrying this T cell receptor (beta chain) turned up a few times. The antigen is not known. CDR3 length: 12 amino acids. V was trimmed by 2 bases and J by 7 bases, leaving 9 bases between them. CDR1 GTSNPN and CDR2 SVGIG come from the germline V gene (reference sequence). Sample-barcoded 5' priming and a J-beta primer mix drove a second PCR of 7 to 11 cycles. In TCRdb, the 5' RACE reads were re-called with MiXCR into one record per CDR3 protein. The table lists roughly 930,000 distinct CDR3 sequences, roughly 43% of them singletons. All donors came from Russia, were Caucasian and healthy, and spanned ages 6 to 90. These data belong to a study of blood T cells in healthy people across ages. About the research overall: Through template switching, about one barcoded beta molecule was captured per two T cells, as measured in model experiments.

Study-wide points: There was a strong correlation between TCR beta diversity and naive T cell percentage. When set beside aged donors, long-lived donors presented more naive CD4+ cells and higher diversity.

V and J are TRBV30 and TRBJ2-1, with D possibly being TRBD2 (6 bases). This TCR was sampled from a man between 25 and 39 years old in good health. Sequenced input: blood. The DNA for the CDR3 is TGTGCCTGGAGTACACGGGGGAATGAGCAGTTCTTC. It yields the protein CAWSTRGNEQFF.